The 21 T cell receptor beta chains given below trace back to one sample, sequenced in a study of vaccination effects on CD4 cells after COVID-19. Viral peptide pool expansion of antigen-specific CD4+ T cells preceded sequencing in the ViraFEST assay. Following a 10-day culture, CD4+ T cells were purified. Neither prior SARS-CoV-2 infection nor positive nucleocapsid antibodies were present in the vaccine recipients. Antigens of these TCRs are unknown. This table comes from immunoSEQ multiplex PCR, and its TCRdb copy is limited to in-frame clones, with some not included. The table shows some 69,000 clones, with around 69% occurring only once. The sequenced sample was CD4+ T cells from PBMCs cultured with HCoV-NL63 spike peptides, obtained before COVID-19 vaccination. The receptors derive from a human donor who received a COVID-19 vaccine.

The J gene is TRBJ2-5, the V gene TRBV7-9, with 12 bases identical to TRBD1. Germline values: CDR1 SEHNR, CDR2 FQNEAQ (reference sequence). The CDR3 sequence is 16 residues long. With 5 bases clipped from V and 4 bases from J, the junction kept 8 bases outside the gene matches. The CDR3 is CASSVPGQGARETQYF. The DNA of the CDR3 is TGTGCCAGCAGCGTACCGGGACAGGGGGCTCGAGAGACCCAGTACTTC.

The chain has TRBV6-6 and TRBJ1-2; D perhaps matches TRBD1 (5 bases). Germline V gene sequence: CDR1 MNHNY, CDR2 SVGAGI (reference sequence). V was trimmed by 2 bases and J by 8 bases, leaving 15 bases between them. The CDR3 length is 14 residues. CDR3 loop: CASSYVLGDQGYTF. The CDR3 nucleotides are TGTGCCAGCAGTTACGTTTTGGGGGACCAAGGCTACACCTTC.

This chain connects TRBV5-1 to TRBJ2-2; the match to TRBD1 covers 7 bases. The CDR3 runs 14 residues. Germline CDR1 is SGHRS and CDR2 is YFSETQ. V shed 3 bases, J shed 3 bases, and the junction held 2 bases outside the gene matches. CDR3 protein: CASSYQGDTGELFF. The CDR3 nucleotides are TGCGCCAGCAGCTACCAGGGGGACACCGGGGAGCTGTTTTTT.

V usage is TRBV4-3 and J usage is TRBJ2-3; D is possibly TRBD1 (6 bases). The CDR3 is 14 residues long. The V end lost 3 bases, the J end lost 6 bases, and 13 bases lay between the germline ends. CDR1 and CDR2 (germline): LGHNA, YSLEER. In DNA, the CDR3 is TGCGCCAGCAGCCAGCAACCAGGGGCGGATACGCAGTATTTT. Translated: CASSQQPGADTQYF.

This clone was observed a handful of times. The chain has TRBV6-5 and TRBJ1-5, with TRBD1 identical over 7 bases. Per germline, CDR1 MNHEY and CDR2 SVGAGI. Germline trimming cut 5 bases from V and 10 bases from J; bases unmatched to any gene: 8. CDR3 length: 13 residues. CDR3: CASSPTGLRPQHF. Here the CDR3 DNA reads TGTGCCAGCAGTCCGACAGGGTTGAGACCCCAGCATTTT.

This chain links TRBV6-1 with TRBJ1-3; no clear D gene. Germline CDR1 is MNHNS and CDR2 is SASEGT. Between the trimmed V and J ends, which lost 1 base and 3 bases, there was a span of 7 bases. The CDR3 covers 14 residues. CDR3 nucleotide sequence: TGTGCCAGCAGTGAAGTAGCCGGTGGAAACACCATATATTTT. It encodes CASSEVAGGNTIYF.

V gene TRBV6-1 combines with J gene TRBJ1-1, with D unclear. Germline V lookup: CDR1 MNHNS, CDR2 SASEGT. Trimming shortened V by 3 bases and J by 5 bases, and 10 bases separated the two germline ends. CDR3 size: 13 residues. The CDR3 spells CASSDRLGTEAFF. The CDR3 nucleotides read TGTGCCAGCAGTGACAGGCTAGGGACTGAAGCTTTCTTT.

The chain recombines TRBV6-1 with TRBJ2-4; D unclear. Germline lookup yields CDR1 MNHNS and CDR2 SASEGT. V lost 3 bases and J 0 bases, leaving 9 bases between the germline ends. The CDR3 consists of 15 residues. CDR3 sequence reads: CASSDRTLAKNIQYF. In nucleotides, the CDR3 is TGTGCCAGCAGTGACAGGACCTTAGCCAAAAACATTCAGTACTTC.

This chain uses TRBV19 with TRBJ2-2, with D unresolved. The CDR3 loop spans 14 amino acids. Per germline, CDR1 LNHDA and CDR2 SQIVND (reference sequence). V was pared by 3 bases and J by 1 base, with 6 bases between. The CDR3, as DNA: TGTGCCAGTAGTATGGCCGTGAACACCGGGGAGCTGTTTTTT. The encoded protein is CASSMAVNTGELFF.

J is TRBJ2-7 and V is TRBV6-5; 7 bases match TRBD1. There are 14 residues in the CDR3. V was clipped by 7 bases and J by 3 bases; unmatched bases: 9. Germline V CDR1 and CDR2: MNHEY, SVGAGI. DNA for the CDR3: TGTGCCAGCACTCTCTCTTGGACAGGCTACGAGCAGTACGTC. Its protein is CASTLSWTGYEQYV.

This chain connects TRBV27 to TRBJ1-2; D perhaps matches TRBD1 (6 bases). Trimming left V 4 bases short and J 4 bases short, with 10 bases between. The CDR3 loop spans 13 amino acids. Germline V CDR1 and CDR2: MNHEY, SMNVEV (reference sequence). The CDR3 loop is CASSSTGTYGYTF. The CDR3 bases are TGTGCCAGCAGTTCAACAGGGACCTATGGCTACACCTTC.

The J gene is TRBJ2-1, the V gene TRBV7-2, with 7 bases that match TRBD2. The CDR3 spans 14 residues. Germline values: CDR1 SGHTA, CDR2 FQGNSA. Trimming at V came to 1 base and at J to 4 bases, leaving 1 base not matched to a gene. The CDR3 region has the DNA TGTGCCAGCAGCTTAGTGCGGGAGTACAATGAGCAGTTCTTC. It codes for CASSLVREYNEQFF.

This chain uses TRBV7-2 with TRBJ2-1; perhaps TRBD1 as D (8 bases). The CDR3 contains 13 residues. CDR1 and CDR2 from the germline V gene are SGHTA and FQGNSA. The V end was cut by 5 bases, the J end by 7 bases, with 12 bases between. CDR3 nucleotide sequence: TGTGCCAGCAGCACAGGGGGGGAGAATGAGCAGTTCTTC. It is translated as CASSTGGENEQFF.

The chain couples TRBV4-3 to TRBJ2-3; D ambiguous. The CDR3 has 14 residues. Germline CDR1 is LGHNA and CDR2 is YSLEER. Trimming stripped 2 bases from V and 4 bases from J, with 10 bases between. The chain's CDR3 is CASSQKRGPDTQYF. CDR3 DNA: TGCGCCAGCAGCCAAAAAAGAGGCCCAGATACGCAGTATTTT.

This chain connects TRBV7-9 to TRBJ2-5; D is perhaps TRBD1 (6 bases). Germline V gives CDR1 SEHNR, CDR2 FQNEAQ (reference sequence). CDR3 length: 17 amino acids. Trimming took 5 bases from V and 4 from J, leaving 23 bases between them. The CDR3 nucleotides are TGTGCCAGCAGCCCCCTTCAGGGGATGGGGTTAGTAGAGACCCAGTACTTC. Its translation: CASSPLQGMGLVETQYF.

This chain uses TRBV11-2 with TRBJ1-5; D may be TRBD1 (6 bases). The CDR3 consists of 14 residues. V was cut by 1 base and J by 7 bases, with 11 bases left in between. Germline V gene sequence: CDR1 SGHAT, CDR2 FQNNGV. The DNA of the CDR3 is TGTGCCAGCAGCTTAGGGGGGGGCGGGCAGCCCCAGCATTTT. Amino acid sequence: CASSLGGGGQPQHF.

The CDR3 loop reads CASSLAGASGSPLHF. The CDR3 DNA follows: TGTGCCAGCAGCTTGGCGGGGGCCTCCGGTTCACCCCTCCACTTT. The V and J genes are TRBV5-4 and TRBJ1-6; D perhaps matches TRBD1 (6 bases). CDR3 length: 15 amino acids. Trimming stripped 0 bases from V and 9 bases from J, with 13 bases between. Germline values: CDR1 SGHNT, CDR2 YYREEE (reference sequence).

The rearrangement uses TRBV19 and TRBJ2-6, with 11 bases fitting TRBD1. Germline CDR1 is LNHDA and CDR2 is SQIVND (reference sequence). Germline trimming cut 6 bases from V and 2 bases from J; bases unmatched to any gene: 0. The CDR3 is 15 residues long. CDR3 nucleotide sequence: TGTGCCAGTAGGGGACAGGGGGCTGGGGCCAACGTCCTGACTTTC. Translation: CASRGQGAGANVLTF.

The V and J genes are TRBV28 and TRBJ1-2, with TRBD1 as a possible D gene (6 bases). V lost 3 bases and J 4 bases, leaving 18 bases between the germline ends. Germline-derived CDR1 and CDR2 are MDHEN and SYDVKM. This CDR3 is built from 16 residues. The CDR3 region has the DNA TGTGCCAGCAGTTTGGGCGGGACCAGGGGCGGCTATGGCTACACCTTC. Translating it yields CASSLGGTRGGYGYTF.

This clone was seen a single time. V is TRBV5-1 and J is TRBJ1-5, with TRBD1 matching 11 bases. V gave up 4 bases and J gave up 7 bases; unmatched junction bases: 4. The CDR3 sequence is 14 residues long. Germline V gene lookup returns CDR1 SGHRS and CDR2 YFSETQ. The CDR3: CASSPGQGDQPQHF. CDR3 DNA: TGCGCCAGCAGCCCGGGACAGGGGGACCAGCCCCAGCATTTT.

This clone was counted only a few times. V usage is TRBV29-1 and J usage is TRBJ1-6, with unresolved D. The CDR3 runs 13 residues. Germline V gene lookup returns CDR1 SQVTM and CDR2 ANQGSEA. V was pared by 3 bases and J by 9 bases, with 12 bases between. CDR3 DNA sequence: TGCAGCGTTGATGAGGGAACGGGTTCACCCCTCCACTTT. Amino acids: CSVDEGTGSPLHF.